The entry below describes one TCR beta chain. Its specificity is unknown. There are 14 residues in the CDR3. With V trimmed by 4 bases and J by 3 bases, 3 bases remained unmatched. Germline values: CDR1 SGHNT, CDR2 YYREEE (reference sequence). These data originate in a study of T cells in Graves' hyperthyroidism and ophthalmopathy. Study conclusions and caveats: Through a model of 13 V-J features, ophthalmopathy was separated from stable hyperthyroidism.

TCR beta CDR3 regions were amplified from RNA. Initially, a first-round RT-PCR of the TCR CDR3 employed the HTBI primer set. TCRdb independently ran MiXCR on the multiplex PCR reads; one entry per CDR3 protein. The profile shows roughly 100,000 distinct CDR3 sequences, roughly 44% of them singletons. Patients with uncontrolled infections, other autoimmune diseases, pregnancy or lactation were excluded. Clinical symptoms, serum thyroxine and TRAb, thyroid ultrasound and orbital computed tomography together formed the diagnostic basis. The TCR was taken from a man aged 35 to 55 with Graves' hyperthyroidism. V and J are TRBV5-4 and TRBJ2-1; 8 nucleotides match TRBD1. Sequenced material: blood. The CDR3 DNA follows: TGTGCCAGCAGCCCGGACAGGGTCTACAATGAGCAGTTCTTC. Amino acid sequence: CASSPDRVYNEQFF.